The 8 T cell receptor beta chains given below trace back to one sample, sequenced in a study of blood T cell repertoires in COVID-19. Profiling relied on immunoSEQ multiplex PCR, and the TCRdb table lists in-frame clones only, not all of them. This table holds roughly 220,000 clones, roughly 86% found once. The sequencing sample was made of peripheral blood. The source of these receptors is a man in his fifties or sixties with acute or convalescent COVID-19.

The CDR3 sequence is CASSYDSQDEAFF. The CDR3 DNA reads as TGTGCCAGCAGCTACGATTCCCAGGATGAAGCTTTCTTT. V and J are TRBV7-9 and TRBJ1-1; D gene unclear. Deletions cut 4 bases from V and 7 bases from J, with 13 bases between. The CDR3 is made up of 13 amino acids. Germline loops: CDR1 SEHNR, CDR2 FQNEAQ (reference sequence).

V is TRBV6-4 and J is TRBJ1-1; 11 positions agree with TRBD1. This CDR3 comprises 15 residues. J gave up 4 bases and V 2 bases, and 3 bases lay outside the gene matches. The germline gives CDR1 MRHNA, CDR2 SNTAGT. The CDR3 loop reads CASSDRTGGRTEAFF. For the CDR3, the DNA is TGTGCCAGCAGTGACCGGACAGGGGGCCGCACTGAAGCTTTCTTT.

The chain is built from TRBV6-2 or TRBV6-3 and TRBJ2-1; TRBD2 matches at 11 bases. Germline trimming cut 4 bases from V and 6 bases from J; bases unmatched to any gene: 5. Germline assignment: CDR1 MNHEY and CDR2 SVGEGT. The CDR3 length is 15 residues. CDR3 amino acids: CASSSGTSGLNEQFF. Written as DNA, the CDR3 is TGTGCCAGCAGTTCCGGGACTAGCGGACTCAATGAGCAGTTCTTC.

The J gene is TRBJ1-6, the V gene TRBV5-4; D may be TRBD1 (5 bases). Trimming shortened V by 0 bases and J by 6 bases, and 13 bases separated the two germline ends. The germline V gene has CDR1 SGHNT and CDR2 YYREEE (reference sequence). The CDR3 is 16 residues long. CDR3 residues: CASSLEVQAANSPLHF. The DNA of the CDR3 is TGTGCCAGCAGCTTGGAAGTACAGGCCGCTAATTCACCCCTCCACTTT.

The chain couples TRBV5-1 to TRBJ2-5; D is unresolved. The germline gives CDR1 SGHRS, CDR2 YFSETQ. The CDR3 spans 13 residues. Trimming took 2 bases from V and 3 from J, leaving 8 bases between them. The chain's CDR3 is CASSLGGEETQYF. The CDR3 nucleotides are TGCGCCAGCAGCTTAGGCGGTGAAGAGACCCAGTACTTC.

The chain joins TRBV18 to TRBJ1-5; 7 bases line up with TRBD1. The J segment lost 8 bases and the V segment lost 5 bases, leaving 6 bases of the junction unmatched. Per germline, CDR1 KGHSH and CDR2 LQKENI. The CDR3 has 13 amino acids. Written as DNA, the CDR3 is TGTGCCAGCTCATCCCGACAGGGTGAGCCCCAGCATTTT. It is translated as CASSSRQGEPQHF. Using reference TRBV18 and TRBJ1-5 for the parts outside the CDR3, the full variable domain is NAGVMQNPRHLVRRRGQEARLRCSPMKGHSHVYWYRQLPEEGLKFMVYLQKENIIDESGMPKERFSAEFPKEGPSILRIQQVVRGDSAAYFCASSSRQGEPQHFGDGTRLSIL.

V and J are TRBV28 and TRBJ1-2; the D gene is possibly TRBD1 (5 bases). V lost 7 bases, J lost 7 bases, and 19 bases lay in between. The CDR3 has 14 residues. Germline V gene lookup returns CDR1 MDHEN and CDR2 SYDVKM. CDR3 loop: CASITLGESAGYTF. The CDR3 DNA reads as TGTGCCAGCATTACTTTAGGGGAATCTGCTGGCTACACCTTC.

A note on this clone: This same CDR3 is encoded by further DNA sequences in the sample. The chain has TRBV5-1 and TRBJ2-7, with 9 bases identical to TRBD2. Germline-derived CDR1 and CDR2 are SGHRS and YFSETQ. The CDR3 consists of 15 residues. With 0 bases clipped from V and 1 base from J, the junction kept 2 bases outside the gene matches. For the CDR3, the DNA is TGCGCCAGCAGCTTGGAGGCGGGGGGGTCCTACGAGCAGTACTTC. The encoded protein is CASSLEAGGSYEQYF.